Sequencing of this T cell receptor beta chain was carried out in a study of blood T cell repertoires in COVID-19. Study summary: COVID-19 samples collected from the United States, Italy and Spain covered acute and convalescent phases. Sources were T cells, B-cell-depleted T cells, or PBMCs; the material itself was cDNA or gDNA.

This CDR3 contains 19 residues. The germline V gene has CDR1 LGHDT and CDR2 YNNKEL (reference sequence). The V and J ends lost 4 bases and 5 bases, in that order; junction bases with no gene match: 13. Clones were read by immunoSEQ multiplex PCR, and TCRdb kept only the in-frame ones, dropping some. Among 59,000 or so clones listed, around 79% were seen once. The count of this clone is one. The sample taken for sequencing was peripheral blood. The chain carries TRBV3-1 (or the pseudogene TRBV3-2) and TRBJ2-5; 16 bases fit TRBD2. The receptor's source is a woman in her 50s with active or convalescent COVID-19. CDR3 in amino acids: CASSPRSGLAGGPSETQYF. CDR3 nucleotide sequence: TGTGCCAGCAGCCCGAGGTCGGGACTAGCGGGAGGGCCGTCGGAGACCCAGTACTTC.